The 30 T cell receptor beta chains below all came from one sample that was sequenced in a study of Graves' ophthalmopathy and Graves' hyperthyroidism. RNA transcripts served as template for amplifying TCR beta CDR3 sequences. HTBI-primed first-round RT-PCR preceded second-round multiplex PCR. TCRdb passed the multiplex PCR reads through MiXCR, listing each CDR3 protein once. The sample holds approximately 540,000 distinct CDR3 sequences, just under 40% seen once. Material: peripheral blood or thyroid tissue (not recorded which). The receptor set was obtained from an adult man with Graves' hyperthyroidism.

CDR3 protein: CASSLWGFANSPLHF. The CDR3 DNA sequence: TGTGCCAGCAGCTTATGGGGGTTCGCCAATTCACCCCTCCACTTT. The V gene is TRBV5-8, the J gene TRBJ1-6; D perhaps matches TRBD1 (5 bases). V lost 2 bases and J 7 bases, leaving 13 bases between the germline ends. CDR1 and CDR2 (germline): SGHTS, YDEGEE. The CDR3 loop spans 15 amino acids.

The chain employs TRBV7-8 and TRBJ2-3, with TRBD2 as a possible D gene (6 bases). This CDR3 contains 14 residues. V dropped 5 bases and J dropped 4 bases, with 13 bases sitting between them. Germline CDR1 SGHVS, CDR2 FQNEAQ. CDR3 coding DNA: TGTGCCAGCAGCCTGATGGGGGGACCAGATACGCAGTATTTT. Encoded protein: CASSLMGGPDTQYF.

The table lists this clonotype with many counts. V is TRBV24-1 and J is TRBJ1-2, with TRBD1 as a possible D gene (5 bases). Trimming left V 4 bases short and J 8 bases short, with 13 bases between. The CDR3 contains 13 residues. Germline V gene sequence: CDR1 KGHDR, CDR2 SFDVKD. The CDR3 region has the DNA TGTGCCACCAGTGACCACCCTCGACAGGGCTACACCTTC. Encoded protein: CATSDHPRQGYTF.

In its sample, this clonotype was seen many times. The rearrangement joins TRBV5-6 to TRBJ2-5; TRBD2 matches 14 bases. Germline CDR1 SGHDT, CDR2 YYEEEE. This CDR3 has 16 residues. Trimming removed 2 bases from V and 4 bases from J; junction bases left unmatched: 4. Here the CDR3 reads CASSLRLAGGIETQYF. CDR3 bases: TGTGCCAGCAGCTTAAGACTAGCGGGAGGGATAGAGACCCAGTACTTC.

This clonotype was detected ten times or more. The chain has TRBV4-1 and TRBJ1-2; D perhaps matches TRBD1 (5 bases). This CDR3 region has 15 residues. Trimming stripped 4 bases from V and 0 bases from J, with 12 bases between. Looked up from germline, CDR1 is MGHRA and CDR2 is YSYEKL. The CDR3 here is CASSPLPTANYGYTF. The CDR3 bases are TGCGCCAGCAGCCCCCTCCCGACAGCTAACTATGGCTACACCTTC.

This clonotype occurred a few times. The rearrangement links TRBV4-1 to TRBJ1-4, with a weak D call TRBD1 (6 bases). The V gene's germline CDR1 is MGHRA and CDR2 YSYEKL. Deletions cut 0 bases from V and 6 bases from J, with 11 bases between. The CDR3 runs to 15 residues. The CDR3 is CASSQDGSGDEKLFF. The CDR3 coding sequence is TGCGCCAGCAGCCAAGATGGGTCAGGGGATGAAAAACTGTTTTTT.

The gene calls are TRBV7-7 and TRBJ2-5; no clear D. Germline V lookup: CDR1 SSHAT, CDR2 FNYEAQ (reference sequence). The CDR3 sequence is 11 residues long. V was trimmed by 11 bases and J by 7 bases, leaving 14 bases between them. This chain's CDR3 is CAWSVLGTQYF. The CDR3, as DNA: TGTGCCTGGAGTGTATTAGGGACCCAGTACTTC. Drawing the rest from reference TRBV7-7 and TRBJ2-5, the complete variable domain is GAGVSQSPRYKVTKRGQDVTLRCDPISSHATLYWYQQALGQGPEFLTYFNYEAQPDKSGLPSDRFSAERPEGSISTLTIQRTEQRDSAMYRCAWSVLGTQYFGPGTRLLVL.

This clonotype was seen more than once but under ten times. V gene TRBV5-5 combines with J gene TRBJ1-2; TRBD1 matches at 9 bases. There are 14 residues in the CDR3. Germline values: CDR1 SGHKS, CDR2 YYEKEE (reference sequence). V lost 4 bases to trimming and J lost 4 bases; unmatched junction nucleotides: 5. CDR3 loop: CASSQGQGTYGYTF. The CDR3 DNA sequence: TGTGCCAGCAGCCAAGGACAGGGGACCTATGGCTACACCTTC.

This chain connects TRBV24-1 to TRBJ2-7, with a possible D match to TRBD2 (5 bases). V dropped 4 bases and J dropped 0 bases, with 9 bases sitting between them. Germline V gene data show CDR1 as KGHDR and CDR2 as SFDVKD. The CDR3 spans 14 residues. DNA of the CDR3: TGTGCCACCAGTGAATCCGGGAACTCCTACGAGCAGTACTTC. Translating it yields CATSESGNSYEQYF.

This clonotype was observed many times. This rearrangement joins TRBV29-1 to TRBJ1-3, with D perhaps matching TRBD1 (5 bases). The CDR3 is 14 amino acids. Germline assignment: CDR1 SQVTM and CDR2 ANQGSEA. The V and J ends lost 4 bases and 0 bases respectively, with 10 bases between them. The CDR3, as DNA: TGCAGCGTTGGCAGGGATAACTCTGGAAACACCATATATTTT. It encodes CSVGRDNSGNTIYF. Complete variable domain (other parts from reference TRBV29-1 and TRBJ1-3): SAVISQKPSRDICQRGTSLTIQCQVDSQVTMMFWYRQQPGQSLTLIATANQGSEATYESGFVIDKFPISRPNLTFSTLTVSNMSPEDSSIYLCSVGRDNSGNTIYFGEGSWLTVV.

J is TRBJ2-7 and V is TRBV7-2, with no clear D. Trimming shortened V by 7 bases and J by 9 bases, and 4 bases separated the two germline ends. CDR1 is SGHTA and CDR2 is FQGNSA in the germline V gene. The CDR3 extends over 8 amino acids. CDR3 sequence: CASTGQYF. In DNA form, the CDR3 reads TGTGCCAGCACAGGGCAGTACTTC. Full variable domain (remainder filled in from reference TRBV7-2 and TRBJ2-7): GAGVSQSPSNKVTEKGKDVELRCDPISGHTALYWYRQSLGQGLEFLIYFQGNSAPDKSGLPSDRFSAERTGGSVSTLTIQRTQQEDSAVYLCASTGQYFGPGTRLTVT.

At least ten counts were recorded for this clonotype. The rearrangement uses TRBV5-4 and TRBJ2-7; the D call may be TRBD1 or TRBD2 (5 bases each). The V end lost 4 bases, the J end lost 2 bases, and 13 bases lay between the germline ends. The CDR3 has 14 residues. Germline CDR1 and CDR2: SGHNT and YYREEE (reference sequence). The CDR3 loop is CASSEGTATYEQYF. As DNA, the CDR3 is TGTGCCAGCAGCGAAGGGACCGCGACCTACGAGCAGTACTTC. Full variable domain (outside the CDR3, taken from reference TRBV5-4 and TRBJ2-7): ETGVTQSPTHLIKTRGQQVTLRCSSQSGHNTVSWYQQALGQGPQFIFQYYREEENGRGNFPPRFSGLQFPNYSSELNVNALELDDSALYLCASSEGTATYEQYFGPGTRLTVT.

The J gene is TRBJ1-2, the V gene TRBV10-3, with 8 nucleotides matching TRBD1. J gave up 4 bases and V 10 bases, and 8 bases lay outside the gene matches. The CDR3 runs to 13 residues. Germline CDR1 and CDR2: ENHRY and SYGVKD. The CDR3 protein is CATKSDRVYGYTF. CDR3 nucleotide sequence: TGTGCCACAAAATCGGACAGGGTCTATGGCTACACCTTC.

About this clonotype itself: A much larger clone differs from this one at a single base, so this may be a read error. The chain joins TRBV7-2 to TRBJ2-7; D is uncertain. Germline-derived CDR1 and CDR2 are SGHTA and FQGNSA. The CDR3 totals 13 residues. CDR3 bases: TGTGCCAGCAGCTTTACCGACTTTAACGAGCAGCACTTC. This sequence encodes CASSFTDFNEQHF.

This clonotype was detected many times. The chain has TRBV29-1 and TRBJ2-7; possibly TRBD2 for D (6 bases). V lost 2 bases to trimming and J lost 4 bases, with 9 bases between them. CDR3 size: 12 residues. The germline V gene encodes CDR1 SQVTM and CDR2 ANQGSEA. This chain's CDR3 is CSVEMTRYEQYF. The CDR3 nucleotides are TGCAGCGTTGAAATGACTAGATACGAGCAGTACTTC.

The chain carries TRBV12-3 or TRBV12-4 and TRBJ1-5, with D uncertain. The CDR3 has 13 residues. V shed 4 bases and J shed 7 bases, with 11 bases lying between them. CDR3 DNA sequence: TGTGCCAGCAGTTACGCAGACTCCCAGCCCCAGCATTTT. The encoded protein is CASSYADSQPQHF.

As to this clonotype: An end of the junction does not agree with germline; a read error may underlie this. This rearrangement joins TRBV6-6 to TRBJ1-3, with D perhaps matching TRBD1 (6 bases). The CDR3 length is 15 residues. The germline CDR1 and CDR2 sequences are MNHNY and SVGAGI (reference sequence). For the CDR3, the DNA is TGTGCCAGCAGTGACCCAGGGGCAACTGGAAACACCACATGTTTT. Amino acid sequence: CASSDPGATGNTTCF.

This clonotype was observed a few times. The rearrangement joins TRBV29-1 to TRBJ2-1; possible D gene TRBD1, 5 bases. This CDR3 spans 13 amino acids. Deletions cut 4 bases from V and 5 bases from J, with 12 bases between. Germline assignment: CDR1 SQVTM and CDR2 ANQGSEA. The CDR3 DNA follows: TGCAGCGTTGTCAGGGTCCTCGACAATGAGCAGTTCTTC. Amino acid sequence: CSVVRVLDNEQFF.

The chain recombines TRBV7-9 with TRBJ2-7; tentatively, D is TRBD2 (5 bases). The J call is in doubt because the DNA end fits TRBJ2-1 better. This CDR3 has 14 residues. From germline, CDR1 is SEHNR and CDR2 FQNEAQ (reference sequence). The CDR3 here is CASSLNAGRPEQFF. CDR3 in DNA: TGTGCCAGCAGCTTAAACGCGGGCCGCCCTGAGCAGTTCTTC.

The rearrangement joins TRBV7-2 to TRBJ2-7; the match to TRBD2 covers 11 bases. V shed 5 bases and J 3 bases; nucleotides not matched to a gene: 12. The CDR3 extends over 17 amino acids. Germline V gene sequence: CDR1 SGHTA, CDR2 FQGNSA. In DNA, the CDR3 is TGTGCCAGCAGCCAAAGACTGACTAGCGGGACCCTCTACGAGCAGTACTTC. Its translation: CASSQRLTSGTLYEQYF.

This clonotype was recorded many times. V usage is TRBV24-1 and J usage is TRBJ2-2; D is ambiguous. Germline lookup yields CDR1 KGHDR and CDR2 SFDVKD. This CDR3 region has 13 residues. V shed 5 bases and J shed 1 base, with 4 bases lying between them. DNA for the CDR3: TGTGCCACCAGTGGGAGGAACACCGGGGAGCTGTTTTTT. This sequence encodes CATSGRNTGELFF.

The chain uses TRBV7-9 and TRBJ2-1, with 7 bases fitting TRBD2. This CDR3 comprises 15 residues. V was pared by 2 bases and J by 5 bases, with 6 bases of the junction left unmatched. The germline V gene has CDR1 SEHNR and CDR2 FQNEAQ (reference sequence). CDR3 nucleotides: TGTGCCAGCAGCTTATGGTCTAGCGGCGACAATGAGCAGTTCTTC. Translating gives CASSLWSSGDNEQFF.

This chain uses TRBV4-1 with TRBJ2-7; 13 bases agree with TRBD2. V trimming: 1 base; J trimming: 7 bases; junction bases outside the gene matches: 4. This CDR3 is 15 amino acids long. CDR1 and CDR2 from the germline V gene are MGHRA and YSYEKL. Here the CDR3 DNA reads TGCGCCAGCAGCCAAGTGGAGACTAGCGGGGGGGAGCAGTACTTC. Its protein is CASSQVETSGGEQYF.

The rearrangement uses TRBV4-1 and TRBJ2-7, with TRBD2 as a possible D gene (5 bases). From germline, CDR1 is MGHRA and CDR2 YSYEKL. V lost 3 bases and J lost 4, with 13 bases in between. This CDR3 is built from 14 residues. CDR3 region: CASSHARREYEQYF. CDR3 nucleotides: TGCGCCAGCAGCCACGCCCGAAGGGAGTACGAGCAGTACTTC.

This clonotype was counted at least ten times. The V and J genes are TRBV5-1 and TRBJ1-4; D may be TRBD1 (5 bases). The CDR3 covers 13 residues. Trimming left V 5 bases short and J 11 bases short, with 16 bases between. Germline V gives CDR1 SGHRS, CDR2 YFSETQ. This CDR3 is CASRSGPSGKLFF. CDR3 coding DNA: TGCGCCAGCAGGTCGGGACCCTCGGGGAAACTGTTTTTT.

As to this clonotype: With a much larger clone just one base away, this may be a read error. The chain has TRBV2 and TRBJ1-2, with D possibly being TRBD1 (5 bases). The CDR3 extends over 15 amino acids. CDR1 and CDR2 from the germline V gene are SNHLY and FYNNEI. CDR3 nucleotides: TGTGCCGGCAGTGACTCCGACCGGGGCGGCTATGGCTACACCTTC. Translating it yields CAGSDSDRGGYGYTF.

This rearrangement joins TRBV7-3 to TRBJ2-6; a possible D gene is TRBD1 (5 bases). Germline V CDR1 and CDR2: SGHTA, FQGTGA. The CDR3 has 15 residues. V lost 5 bases and J 0 bases, leaving 8 bases between the germline ends. The CDR3 protein is CASSRQISGANVLTF. CDR3 DNA sequence: TGTGCCAGCAGCCGACAGATCTCTGGGGCCAACGTCCTGACTTTC. Full variable domain (outside the CDR3, taken from reference TRBV7-3 and TRBJ2-6): GAGVSQTPSNKVTEKGKYVELRCDPISGHTALYWYRQSLGQGPEFLIYFQGTGAADDSGLPNDRFFAVRPEGSVSTLKIQRTERGDSAVYLCASSRQISGANVLTFGAGSRLTVL.

This rearrangement joins TRBV5-1 to TRBJ1-1; weak D call: TRBD1 (6 bases). Germline values: CDR1 SGHRS, CDR2 YFSETQ. The CDR3 covers 14 residues. Trimming pared 5 bases from V and 8 bases from J, leaving 19 bases between. The CDR3 here is CASSHPGVEGEAFF. DNA of the CDR3: TGCGCCAGCAGTCATCCAGGGGTGGAGGGGGAAGCTTTCTTT.

The rearrangement joins TRBV6-6 to TRBJ1-5; TRBD1 is a possible D gene (5 bases). Deletions cut 0 bases from V and 3 bases from J, with 12 bases between. The germline gives CDR1 MNHNY, CDR2 SVGAGI (reference sequence). This CDR3 is built from 16 residues. CDR3 loop: CASSYSRGGFNQPQHF. The CDR3 bases are TGTGCCAGCAGTTACTCGAGGGGCGGGTTCAATCAGCCCCAGCATTTT.

A few counts support this clonotype. The chain uses TRBV7-9 and TRBJ2-7, with 12 bases aligning to TRBD2. Germline assignment: CDR1 SEHNR and CDR2 FQNEAQ (reference sequence). The trim removed 4 bases at V and 0 bases at J, leaving 7 bases unmatched. The CDR3 covers 17 residues. Here the CDR3 reads CASSSGTSGLSSYEQYF. As DNA, the CDR3 is TGTGCCAGCAGCTCCGGGACTAGCGGGTTGAGCTCCTACGAGCAGTACTTC.